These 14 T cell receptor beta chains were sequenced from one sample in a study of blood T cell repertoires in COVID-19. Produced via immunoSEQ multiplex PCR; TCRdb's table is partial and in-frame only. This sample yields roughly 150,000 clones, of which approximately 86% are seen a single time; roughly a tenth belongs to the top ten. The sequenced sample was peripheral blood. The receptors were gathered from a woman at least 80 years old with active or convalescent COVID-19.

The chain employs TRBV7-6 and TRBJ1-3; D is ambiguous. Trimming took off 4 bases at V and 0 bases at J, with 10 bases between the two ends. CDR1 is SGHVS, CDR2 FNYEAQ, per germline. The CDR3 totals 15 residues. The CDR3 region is CASSSAGYSGNTIYF. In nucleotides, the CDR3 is TGTGCCAGCAGCTCGGCGGGGTACTCTGGAAACACCATATATTTT. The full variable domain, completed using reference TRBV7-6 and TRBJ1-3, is GAGVSQSPRYKVTKRGQDVALRCDPISGHVSLYWYRQALGQGPEFLTYFNYEAQQDKSGLPNDRFSAERPEGSISTLTIQRTEQRDSAMYRCASSSAGYSGNTIYFGEGSWLTVV.

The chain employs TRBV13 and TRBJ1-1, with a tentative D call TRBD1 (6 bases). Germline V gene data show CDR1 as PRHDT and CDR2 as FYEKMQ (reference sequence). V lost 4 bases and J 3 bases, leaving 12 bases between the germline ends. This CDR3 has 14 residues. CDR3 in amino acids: CASSSHRVDTEAFF. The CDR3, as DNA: TGTGCCAGCAGCTCTCACAGGGTGGACACTGAAGCTTTCTTT. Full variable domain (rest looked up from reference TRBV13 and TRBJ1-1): AAGVIQSPRHLIKEKRETATLKCYPIPRHDTVYWYQQGPGQDPQFLISFYEKMQSDKGSIPDRFSAQQFSDYHSELNMSSLELGDSALYFCASSSHRVDTEAFFGQGTRLTVV.

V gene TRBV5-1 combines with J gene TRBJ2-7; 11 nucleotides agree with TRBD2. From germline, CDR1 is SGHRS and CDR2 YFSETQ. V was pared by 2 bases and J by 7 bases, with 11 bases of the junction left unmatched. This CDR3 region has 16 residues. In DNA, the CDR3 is TGCGCCAGCAGCTTTACTAGCGGGAGAGGGGGGCGGGAGCAGTACTTC. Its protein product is CASSFTSGRGGREQYF.

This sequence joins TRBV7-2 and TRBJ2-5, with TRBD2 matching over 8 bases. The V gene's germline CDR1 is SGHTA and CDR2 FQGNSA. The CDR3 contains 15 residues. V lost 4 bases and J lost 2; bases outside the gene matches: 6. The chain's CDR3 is CASSSGLVLQETQYF. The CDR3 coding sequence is TGTGCCAGCAGCTCGGGACTAGTCCTTCAAGAGACCCAGTACTTC.

In DNA, the CDR3 is TGTGCCAGCAGCCTAAACAGGGCCAATCAGCCCCAGCATTTT. It specifies CASSLNRANQPQHF. This chain uses TRBV7-2 with TRBJ1-5; weak D call: TRBD1 (6 bases). The CDR3 loop spans 14 amino acids. Trimming removed 5 bases at V and 3 bases at J, with 11 bases between. Germline V CDR1 and CDR2: SGHTA, FQGNSA.

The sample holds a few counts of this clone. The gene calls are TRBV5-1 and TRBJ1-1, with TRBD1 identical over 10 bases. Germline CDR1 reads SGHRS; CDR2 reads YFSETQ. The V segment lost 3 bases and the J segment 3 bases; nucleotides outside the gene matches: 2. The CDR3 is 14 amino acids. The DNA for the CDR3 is TGCGCCAGCAGCTCGGGACAGGGGTACACTGAAGCTTTCTTT. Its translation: CASSSGQGYTEAFF.

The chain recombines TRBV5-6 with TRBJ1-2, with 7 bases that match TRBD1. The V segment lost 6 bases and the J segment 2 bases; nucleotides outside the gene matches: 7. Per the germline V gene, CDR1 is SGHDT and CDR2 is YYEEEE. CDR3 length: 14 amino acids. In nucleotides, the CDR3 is TGTGCCAGCATCTCAGGGGGAGCGAACTATGGCTACACCTTC. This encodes CASISGGANYGYTF.

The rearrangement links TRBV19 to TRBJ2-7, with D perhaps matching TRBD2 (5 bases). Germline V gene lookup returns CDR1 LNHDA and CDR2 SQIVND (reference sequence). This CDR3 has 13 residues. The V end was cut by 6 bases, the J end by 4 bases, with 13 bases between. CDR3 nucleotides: TGTGCCAGTAGCCCCCGCAGAGGGTACGAGCAGTACTTC. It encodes CASSPRRGYEQYF.

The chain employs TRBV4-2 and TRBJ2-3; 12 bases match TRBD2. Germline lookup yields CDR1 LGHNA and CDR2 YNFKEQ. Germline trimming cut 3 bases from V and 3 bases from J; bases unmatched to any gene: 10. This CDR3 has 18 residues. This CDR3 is CASSQGQILAGGTDTQYF. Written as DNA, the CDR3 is TGTGCCAGCAGCCAGGGCCAAATACTAGCGGGAGGAACAGATACGCAGTATTTT.

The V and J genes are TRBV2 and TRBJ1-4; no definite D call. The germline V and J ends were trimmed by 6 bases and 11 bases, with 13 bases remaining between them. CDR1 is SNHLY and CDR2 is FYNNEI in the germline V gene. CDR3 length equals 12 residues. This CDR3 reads CASSERAPKLFF. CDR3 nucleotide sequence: TGTGCCAGCAGCGAGCGGGCTCCGAAACTGTTTTTT.

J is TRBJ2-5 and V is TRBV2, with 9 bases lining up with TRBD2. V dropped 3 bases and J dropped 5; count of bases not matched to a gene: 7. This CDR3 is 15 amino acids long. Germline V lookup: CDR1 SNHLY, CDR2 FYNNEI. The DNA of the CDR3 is TGTGCCAGCAGTGACTCAGCGGGAGGCTCGGAGACCCAGTACTTC. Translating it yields CASSDSAGGSETQYF.

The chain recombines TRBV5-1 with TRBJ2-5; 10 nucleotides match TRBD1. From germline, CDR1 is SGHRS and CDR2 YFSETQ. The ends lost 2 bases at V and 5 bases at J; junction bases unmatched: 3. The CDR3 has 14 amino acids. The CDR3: CASSLGQGVETQYF. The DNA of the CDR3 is TGCGCCAGCAGCTTAGGACAGGGGGTGGAGACCCAGTACTTC.

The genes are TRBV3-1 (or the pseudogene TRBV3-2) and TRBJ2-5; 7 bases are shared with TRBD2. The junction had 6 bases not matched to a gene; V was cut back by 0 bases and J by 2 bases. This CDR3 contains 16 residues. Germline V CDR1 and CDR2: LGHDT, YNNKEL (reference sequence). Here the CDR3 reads CASSQEGGSGQETQYF. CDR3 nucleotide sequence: TGTGCCAGCAGCCAAGAGGGGGGGTCTGGGCAAGAGACCCAGTACTTC.

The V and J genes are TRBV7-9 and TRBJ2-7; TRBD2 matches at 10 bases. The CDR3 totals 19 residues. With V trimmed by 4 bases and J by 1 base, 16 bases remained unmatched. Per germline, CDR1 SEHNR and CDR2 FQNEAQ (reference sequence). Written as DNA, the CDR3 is TGTGCCAGCAGCTCCACCCCACTTCTACTAGCGGGACAATCCTACGAGCAGTACTTC. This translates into CASSSTPLLLAGQSYEQYF.